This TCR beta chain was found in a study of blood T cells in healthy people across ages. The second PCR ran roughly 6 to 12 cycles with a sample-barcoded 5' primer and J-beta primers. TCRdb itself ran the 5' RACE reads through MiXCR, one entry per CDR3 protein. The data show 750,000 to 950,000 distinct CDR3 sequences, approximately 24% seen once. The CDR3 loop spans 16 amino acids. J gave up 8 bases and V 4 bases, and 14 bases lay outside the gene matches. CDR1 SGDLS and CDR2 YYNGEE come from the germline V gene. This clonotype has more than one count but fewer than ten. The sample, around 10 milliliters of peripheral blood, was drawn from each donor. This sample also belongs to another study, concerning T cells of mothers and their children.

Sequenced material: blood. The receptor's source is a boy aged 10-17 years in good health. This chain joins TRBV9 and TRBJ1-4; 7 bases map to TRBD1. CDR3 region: CASSSQGDKGGEKLFF. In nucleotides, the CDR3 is TGTGCCAGCAGCTCTCAGGGGGATAAGGGAGGGGAAAAACTGTTTTTT. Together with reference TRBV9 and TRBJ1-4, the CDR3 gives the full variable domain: DSGVTQTPKHLITATGQRVTLRCSPRSGDLSVYWYQQSLDQGLQFLIQYYNGEERAKGNILERFSAQQFPDLHSELNLSSLELGDSALYFCASSSQGDKGGEKLFFGSGTQLSVL.